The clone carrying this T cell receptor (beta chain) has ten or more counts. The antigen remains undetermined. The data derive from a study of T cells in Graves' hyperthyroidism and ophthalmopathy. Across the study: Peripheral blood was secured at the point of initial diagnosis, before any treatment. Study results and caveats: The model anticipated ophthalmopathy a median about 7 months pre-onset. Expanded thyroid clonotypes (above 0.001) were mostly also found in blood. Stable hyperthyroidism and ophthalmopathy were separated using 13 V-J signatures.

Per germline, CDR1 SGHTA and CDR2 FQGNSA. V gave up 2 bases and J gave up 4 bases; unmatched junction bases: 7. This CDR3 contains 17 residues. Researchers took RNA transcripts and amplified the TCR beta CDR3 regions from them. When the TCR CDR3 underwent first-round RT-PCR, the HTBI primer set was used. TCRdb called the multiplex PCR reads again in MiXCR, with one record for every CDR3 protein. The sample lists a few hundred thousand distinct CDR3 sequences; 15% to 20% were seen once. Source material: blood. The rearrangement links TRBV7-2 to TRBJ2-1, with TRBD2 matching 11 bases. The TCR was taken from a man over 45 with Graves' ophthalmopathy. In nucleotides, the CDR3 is TGTGCCAGCAGCTTAAATCGACTAGCGGGGTCTTACAATGAGCAGTTCTTC. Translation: CASSLNRLAGSYNEQFF.